This T cell receptor (beta chain) was identified during a study of lymphopenia after photon versus proton radiotherapy. Study-wide results and caveats: Oligoclonal CD8+ Temra expansion after nadir drove photon patients' diversity drop.

V dropped 8 bases and J dropped 3 bases, with 13 bases sitting between them. From germline, CDR1 is ENHRY and CDR2 SYGVKD. CDR3 length: 13 residues. The assay was immunoSEQ multiplex PCR, and TCRdb's table has in-frame clones only and misses some. The table has roughly 20,000 clones, around nine tenths seen once. About this clone: Its matching antigen is unknown.

The TCR sequence derives from a man in his fifties or sixties with pancreatic cancer. This specimen consisted of peripheral blood, obtained from a patient treated with photon-based radiotherapy. The chain links TRBV10-3 to TRBJ1-2, with D hard to call. This CDR3 is CAIWDIRHYGYTF. CDR3 nucleotide sequence: TGTGCCATCTGGGATATCAGGCACTATGGCTACACCTTC.